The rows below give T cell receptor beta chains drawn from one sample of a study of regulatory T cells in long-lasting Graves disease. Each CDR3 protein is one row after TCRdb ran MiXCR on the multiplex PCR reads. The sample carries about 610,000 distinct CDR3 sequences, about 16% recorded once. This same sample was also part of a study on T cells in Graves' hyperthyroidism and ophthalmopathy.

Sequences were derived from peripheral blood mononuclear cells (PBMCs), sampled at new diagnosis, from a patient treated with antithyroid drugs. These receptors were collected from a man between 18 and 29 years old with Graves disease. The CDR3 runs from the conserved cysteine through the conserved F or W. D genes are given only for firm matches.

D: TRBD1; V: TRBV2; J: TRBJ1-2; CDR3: CASSIDRGLSYGYTF
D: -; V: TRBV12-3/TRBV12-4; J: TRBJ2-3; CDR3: CASSRDLFPGRADTQYF
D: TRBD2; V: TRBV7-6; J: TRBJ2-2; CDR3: CASSLNLAGITGELFF
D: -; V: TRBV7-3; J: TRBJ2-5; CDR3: CASSPSTGWETQYF
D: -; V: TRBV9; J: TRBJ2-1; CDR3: CASSVLAKSSYNEQFF
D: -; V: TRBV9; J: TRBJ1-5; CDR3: CASSVGGDNQPQHF
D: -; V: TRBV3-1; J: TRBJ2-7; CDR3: CASSQGQTLEQYF
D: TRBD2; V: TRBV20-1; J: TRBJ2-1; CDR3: CSARDRGLAINNGQFF
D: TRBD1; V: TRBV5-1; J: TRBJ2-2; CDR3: CASSQQDRGSGELFF
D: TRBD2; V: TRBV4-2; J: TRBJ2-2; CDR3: CASSQDASGRAYTGELFF
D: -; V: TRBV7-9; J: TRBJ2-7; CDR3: CASSSGRTTYEQYF
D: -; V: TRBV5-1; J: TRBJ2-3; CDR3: CASSLGRTADTQYF
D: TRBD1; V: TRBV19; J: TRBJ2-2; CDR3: CASMATGALGTHTGELFF
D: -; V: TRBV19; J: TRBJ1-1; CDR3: CASSMRHQDTEAFF
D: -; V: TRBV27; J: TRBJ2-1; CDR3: CASSHEIASAYNEQFF
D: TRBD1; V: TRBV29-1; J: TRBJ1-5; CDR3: CSVAAGQGSQPQHF
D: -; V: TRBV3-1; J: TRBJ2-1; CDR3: CASSFTSNEQFF
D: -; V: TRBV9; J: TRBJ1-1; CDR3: CASSPLPTPKDPEAFF
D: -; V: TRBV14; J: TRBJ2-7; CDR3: CASSPSLGLSQYF
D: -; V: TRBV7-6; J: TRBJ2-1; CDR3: CASSRTDHNEQFF
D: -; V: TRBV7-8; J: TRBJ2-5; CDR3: CASSRGRGRAEAAQYF
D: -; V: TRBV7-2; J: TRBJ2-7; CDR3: CASSLSGGTSYEQYF
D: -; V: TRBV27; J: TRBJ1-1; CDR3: CASSLSAPTEAFF
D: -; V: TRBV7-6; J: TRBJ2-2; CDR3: CASSFEVPGGGELFF
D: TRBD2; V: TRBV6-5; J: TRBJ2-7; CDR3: CASSYSREVPDEQYF
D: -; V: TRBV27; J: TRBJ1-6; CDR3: CASTQIYRGAYSPLHF
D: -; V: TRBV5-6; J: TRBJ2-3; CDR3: CASSLRPDTDTQYF
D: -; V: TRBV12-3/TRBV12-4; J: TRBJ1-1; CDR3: CASSFHPGAGANTEAFF
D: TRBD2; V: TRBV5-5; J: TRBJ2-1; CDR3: CASSLVSGRANEQFF
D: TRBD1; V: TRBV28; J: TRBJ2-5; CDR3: CASSSPGQRYQETQYF
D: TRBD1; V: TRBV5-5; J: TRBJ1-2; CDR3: CASSEQGFYGYTF
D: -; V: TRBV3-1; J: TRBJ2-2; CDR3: CASSQVKQGPGELFF
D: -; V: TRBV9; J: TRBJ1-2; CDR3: CASSVGTGSDYGYTF
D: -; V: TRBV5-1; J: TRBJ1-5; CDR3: CASSLGGGADQPQHF
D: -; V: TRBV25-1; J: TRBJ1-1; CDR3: CASSEMGTEAFF
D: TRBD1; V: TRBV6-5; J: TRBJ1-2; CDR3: CASSSPGTESGYTF
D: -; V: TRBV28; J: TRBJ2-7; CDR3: CASSVSSYEQYF
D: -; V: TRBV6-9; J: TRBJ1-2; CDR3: CASSSRSLNYGYTF
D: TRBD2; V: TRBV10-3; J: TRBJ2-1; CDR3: CAISGTSGRNEQFF
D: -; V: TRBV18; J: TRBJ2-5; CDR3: CASSPPTGGETQYF
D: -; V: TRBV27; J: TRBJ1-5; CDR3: CASTPSWGEVNQPQHF
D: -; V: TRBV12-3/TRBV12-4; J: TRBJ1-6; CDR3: CASMSSYNSPLHF
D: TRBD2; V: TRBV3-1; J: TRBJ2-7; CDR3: CASSQGGLAIYEQYF
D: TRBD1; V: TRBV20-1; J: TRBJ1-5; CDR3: CSASPGTGIGNQPQHF